The following is a TCR beta chain sequence with its context. Antigen specificity is unknown. The entry originates in a study of monozygotic twins with inflammatory bowel disease. Study observations and caveats: IBD patients, compared with healthy twins, shared fewer clonotypes with others (especially with disease activity). What may have added variability to patient repertoires is that immunosuppressive treatments differed.

Total RNA isolation used whole blood (no T cell sorting was performed). TCRdb re-called the 5' RACE reads and catalogs CDR3 proteins one per entry, DNA excluded. The sample table includes about 440,000 distinct CDR3 sequences. The CDR3 is made up of 16 amino acids. CDR1 is MNHEY and CDR2 is SMNVEV in the germline V gene (reference sequence). The sequence was collected from a human donor with ulcerative colitis or Crohn's disease, or a healthy co-twin of an affected twin (not recorded which). V usage is TRBV27 and J usage is TRBJ1-5; TCRdb designates TRBD1, a call that cannot be tested without DNA. The sample comprised blood. CDR3 protein: CASSPSGQGLNQPQHF.